The 30 T cell receptor beta chains below all came from one sample that was sequenced in a study of Ad26.COV2.S vaccination and SARS-CoV-2 variants. Treatment specified: 19 received Ad26.COV2.S at low or high dose, single or two shots; roughly five received placebo; per-sample allocation not given. At day 63 after the first vaccine or placebo injection, samples were drawn. TCRdb's table, derived via immunoSEQ multiplex PCR, lists solely in-frame clones and lacks some. The sample shows more than 400,000 clones, less than 95% of them seen only once. Sequenced material: peripheral blood, taken in a trial of Ad26.COV2.S vaccine versus placebo. Receptors originate from a person aged 18-65 years who received the Ad26.COV2.S COVID-19 vaccine or a placebo.

This clone appeared once. The chain uses TRBV7-2 and TRBJ2-1, with 9 bases lining up with TRBD2. From germline, CDR1 is SGHTA and CDR2 FQGNSA. The CDR3 is made up of 18 amino acids. V gave up 5 bases and J gave up 7 bases; unmatched junction bases: 18. The CDR3 region is CASSPRSLAGRMGNEQFF. Here the CDR3 DNA reads TGTGCCAGCAGCCCTAGGTCGCTAGCGGGAAGAATGGGGAATGAGCAGTTCTTC.

The chain has TRBV10-3 and TRBJ2-3; 8 nucleotides match TRBD2. Germline CDR1 ENHRY, CDR2 SYGVKD. Germline trimming cut 10 bases from V and 4 bases from J; bases unmatched to any gene: 10. CDR3 length equals 14 residues. The chain's CDR3 is CATKNSGNADTQYF. CDR3 coding DNA: TGTGCCACGAAAAATAGCGGGAACGCAGATACGCAGTATTTT.

The chain employs TRBV10-3 and TRBJ2-3, with TRBD2 as a possible D gene (6 bases). Germline V gene sequence: CDR1 ENHRY, CDR2 SYGVKD. The CDR3 is 14 amino acids. With 10 bases removed from V and 3 bases from J, the gap between germline ends came to 17 bases. The DNA for the CDR3 is TGTGCCACCCATCCGGGAGTTGGTACAGATACGCAGTATTTT. This encodes CATHPGVGTDTQYF.

The sample holds one count of this clone. At the DNA level, this CDR3 is encoded by other sequences in the same sample as well. This CDR3 reads CASSLRGVGTDTQYF. As DNA, the CDR3 is TGCGCCAGCAGCTTGCGGGGTGTGGGCACAGATACGCAGTATTTT. The V call is TRBV5-1, the J call TRBJ2-3; tentative D call: TRBD2 (5 bases). Germline loops: CDR1 SGHRS, CDR2 YFSETQ. The CDR3 extends over 15 amino acids. The ends were cut back, 1 base at V and 1 base at J, with 10 bases in the middle.

V and J are TRBV6-5 and TRBJ2-7; D not certain. V was shortened by 4 bases and J by 1 base, with 11 bases between the two germline ends. Germline CDR1 reads MNHEY; CDR2 reads SVGAGI. The CDR3 is 14 amino acids. DNA for the CDR3: TGTGCCAGCAGTTTATCCGGGCTTTCCTACGAGCAGTACTTC. Amino acids: CASSLSGLSYEQYF.

This rearrangement joins TRBV2 to TRBJ2-7, with 8 bases matching TRBD1. The CDR3 spans 14 residues. Germline V gene data show CDR1 as SNHLY and CDR2 as FYNNEI. V shed 1 base and J 5 bases; nucleotides not matched to a gene: 4. In nucleotides, the CDR3 is TGTGCCAGCAGTGAAGGGCAGGGGGCCAACGAGCAGTACTTC. This sequence encodes CASSEGQGANEQYF.

The chain has TRBV30 and TRBJ1-2; possibly TRBD1 for D (6 bases). Germline CDR1 and CDR2: GTSNPN and SVGIG (reference sequence). The CDR3 has 15 amino acids. The V end was cut by 0 bases, the J end by 1 base, with 12 bases between. CDR3 in amino acids: CAWSVVGQLNYGYTF. DNA of the CDR3: TGTGCCTGGAGTGTAGTCGGACAGCTTAACTATGGCTACACCTTC.

This clone was counted a single time. The J gene is TRBJ1-1, the V gene TRBV5-1; weak D call: TRBD1 (6 bases). Looked up from germline, CDR1 is SGHRS and CDR2 is YFSETQ. The CDR3 covers 14 residues. Trimming pared 0 bases from V and 1 base from J, leaving 7 bases between. The CDR3 DNA reads TGCGCCAGCAGCTTGGAACAGGGGAACACTGAAGCTTTCTTT. Translating gives CASSLEQGNTEAFF.

The rearrangement uses TRBV10-3 and TRBJ1-2, with D possibly TRBD1 on 5 matching bases. V was cut by 3 bases and J by 4 bases, with 9 bases left in between. The CDR3 is 13 residues long. Germline V gives CDR1 ENHRY, CDR2 SYGVKD. The CDR3 DNA reads as TGTGCCATCAGTGATCAGGGCCTCTATGGCTACACCTTC. Translating gives CAISDQGLYGYTF.

The gene calls are TRBV28 and TRBJ2-5; perhaps TRBD1 as D (6 bases). This CDR3 is 15 amino acids long. V was cut by 4 bases and J by 2 bases, with 14 bases left in between. Germline CDR1 MDHEN, CDR2 SYDVKM. The CDR3 bases are TGTGCCAGCAGTTGGGGCGGCACAGGGCAAGAGACCCAGTACTTC. Protein: CASSWGGTGQETQYF.

V gene TRBV6-6 combines with J gene TRBJ1-2; the match to TRBD1 covers 8 bases. Germline-derived CDR1 and CDR2 are MNHNY and SVGAGI (reference sequence). This CDR3 has 15 amino acids. J was trimmed by 6 bases and V by 4 bases; bases with no gene match: 10. The chain's CDR3 is CASSSRTGKVDGYTF. CDR3 in DNA: TGTGCCAGCAGTTCTCGGACAGGGAAGGTGGATGGCTACACCTTC.

This clone was picked up one time. The chain uses TRBV11-2 and TRBJ2-1; no firm D call. Trimming removed 2 bases from V and 5 bases from J, with 10 bases in between. The CDR3 runs to 14 residues. The germline V gene has CDR1 SGHAT and CDR2 FQNNGV. Written as DNA, the CDR3 is TGTGCCAGCAGCTTACGGGCTATTAACAATGAGCAGTTCTTC. Amino acids: CASSLRAINNEQFF.

This chain connects TRBV19 to TRBJ1-5; 7 bases are a match to TRBD1. Germline CDR1 and CDR2: LNHDA and SQIVND (reference sequence). This CDR3 has 15 amino acids. After removal of 1 base from V and 2 bases from J, the junction contained 2 bases not matched to a gene. In DNA form, the CDR3 reads TGTGCCAGTAGTATAGGACAGGGACGCAATCAGCCCCAGCATTTT. It is translated as CASSIGQGRNQPQHF.

Concerning this clone itself: Different DNA sequences within this sample yield the same CDR3. The chain carries TRBV6-1 and TRBJ2-7, with TRBD2 matching over 13 bases. Trimming cost V 2 bases and J 3 bases; bases outside gene matches: 1. Germline-derived CDR1 and CDR2 are MNHNS and SASEGT. The CDR3 is 15 residues long. This CDR3 reads CASSERTSGSYEQYF. The CDR3, as DNA: TGTGCCAGCAGTGAAAGGACTAGCGGGAGCTACGAGCAGTACTTC.

About this clone: An end of the junction does not agree with germline; a read error may underlie this. This rearrangement joins TRBV12-3 or TRBV12-4 to TRBJ1-1; D is possibly TRBD1 (5 bases). The CDR3 is made up of 12 amino acids. The CDR3 DNA follows: TGTGCCAGCAGTTTGGGCGGGGCCGAGGTTGCCTTT. Translation gives CASSLGGAEVAF.

The rearrangement joins TRBV7-6 to TRBJ2-3; 9 nucleotides align to TRBD2. The CDR3 totals 16 residues. V lost 3 bases, J lost 4 bases, and 8 bases stayed unmatched. CDR1 is SGHVS, CDR2 FNYEAQ, per germline. CDR3 DNA sequence: TGTGCCAGCAGCTTTTTGGGCGGGAGGGCATCAGATACGCAGTATTTT. Translated, it gives CASSFLGGRASDTQYF.

The chain links TRBV28 to TRBJ2-7; 10 nucleotides match TRBD1. V gave up 5 bases and J gave up 0 bases; unmatched junction bases: 10. Per germline, CDR1 MDHEN and CDR2 SYDVKM. There are 17 residues in the CDR3. The CDR3 coding sequence is TGTGCCAGCAGTCTCCCATGGGGACAGGGGAGCTCCTACGAGCAGTACTTC. It is translated as CASSLPWGQGSSYEQYF. Drawing the rest from reference TRBV28 and TRBJ2-7, the complete variable domain is DVKVTQSSRYLVKRTGEKVFLECVQDMDHENMFWYRQDPGLGLRLIYFSYDVKMKEKGDIPEGYSVSREKKERFSLILESASTNQTSMYLCASSLPWGQGSSYEQYFGPGTRLTVT.

The chain couples TRBV9 to TRBJ2-7; 7 bases are shared with TRBD1. This CDR3 region has 16 residues. In germline, CDR1 is SGDLS, CDR2 YYNGEE. V shed 0 bases and J 2 bases; nucleotides not matched to a gene: 8. The CDR3 spells CASSVGQGKLPYEQYF. The CDR3 bases are TGTGCCAGCAGCGTAGGACAGGGAAAGCTCCCCTACGAGCAGTACTTC.

This clone was recorded once. The chain couples TRBV7-2 to TRBJ1-2; D remains unclear. Germline CDR1 SGHTA, CDR2 FQGNSA. Trimming pared 1 base from V and 3 bases from J, leaving 15 bases between. The CDR3 contains 16 residues. CDR3 DNA sequence: TGTGCCAGCAGCTTAGGGGGATCGGGGAACGACTATGGCTACACCTTC. Translating it yields CASSLGGSGNDYGYTF.

The rearrangement links TRBV5-1 to TRBJ1-2; no definite D call. The CDR3 length is 14 residues. Trimming took 6 bases from V and 1 from J, leaving 13 bases between them. Germline V gene lookup returns CDR1 SGHRS and CDR2 YFSETQ. The DNA of the CDR3 is TGCGCCAGCACCCGCCAACCGTATAACTATGGCTACACCTTC. This gives the protein CASTRQPYNYGYTF.

The V and J genes are TRBV27 and TRBJ2-1, with D possibly TRBD1 on 6 matching bases. Germline V gene lookup returns CDR1 MNHEY and CDR2 SMNVEV (reference sequence). The germline V and J ends were trimmed by 5 bases and 1 base, with 15 bases remaining between them. The CDR3 runs to 16 residues. DNA for the CDR3: TGTGCCAGCAGTCCGGAGACAGGTTTTTCCTACAATGAGCAGTTCTTC. Translation: CASSPETGFSYNEQFF.

V gene TRBV9 combines with J gene TRBJ2-7; D remains unclear. The CDR3 spans 14 residues. V was shortened by 0 bases and J by 2 bases, with 9 bases between the two germline ends. CDR1 and CDR2 from the germline V gene are SGDLS and YYNGEE. CDR3 amino acids: CASSVAGQPYEQYF. CDR3 coding DNA: TGTGCCAGCAGCGTAGCGGGCCAGCCCTACGAGCAGTACTTC.

This chain connects TRBV10-3 to TRBJ1-3; 7 nucleotides line up with TRBD1. CDR3 length: 15 residues. J lost 2 bases, V lost 6 bases, and 7 bases had no gene match. CDR1 and CDR2 from the germline V gene are ENHRY and SYGVKD. Written as DNA, the CDR3 is TGTGCCATCAGAAGACAGGGAGACCCTGGAAACACCATATATTTT. It encodes CAIRRQGDPGNTIYF.

V and J are TRBV7-9 and TRBJ1-2; 7 nucleotides align to TRBD1. There are 15 residues in the CDR3. Germline V gives CDR1 SEHNR, CDR2 FQNEAQ (reference sequence). The V and J ends lost 5 bases and 4 bases, in that order; junction bases with no gene match: 10. As DNA, the CDR3 is TGTGCCAGCAGCCCGGAGACAGGGCCGGGCTATGGCTACACCTTC. Translated, it gives CASSPETGPGYGYTF.

The V and J genes are TRBV4-1 and TRBJ2-7; 12 bases align to TRBD2. V was clipped by 1 base and J by 5 bases; unmatched bases: 6. This CDR3 region has 16 residues. Germline CDR1 MGHRA, CDR2 YSYEKL. In DNA form, the CDR3 reads TGCGCCAGCAGCCAAGCCCGACTAGCGGGGGACCACGAGCAGTACTTC. Amino acid sequence: CASSQARLAGDHEQYF.

The rearrangement links TRBV5-6 to TRBJ2-1; 13 bases are shared with TRBD2. V lost 0 bases and J lost 8; bases outside the gene matches: 14. CDR3 size: 19 residues. Germline V gene sequence: CDR1 SGHDT, CDR2 YYEEEE. CDR3 protein: CASSLVGKLAGGRNDEQFF. The CDR3 nucleotides read TGTGCCAGCAGCTTGGTCGGTAAACTAGCGGGAGGGCGCAACGATGAGCAGTTCTTC.

This clone was picked up one time. This chain connects TRBV2 to TRBJ2-1; 10 bases are shared with TRBD1. Germline loops: CDR1 SNHLY, CDR2 FYNNEI. There are 15 residues in the CDR3. Unmatched junction bases numbered 7, after V lost 7 bases and J lost 4 bases. The CDR3 DNA reads TGTGCCAGCAAGGTTGGGACAGGGGTTTACAATGAGCAGTTCTTC. It codes for CASKVGTGVYNEQFF.

V is TRBV18 and J is TRBJ2-3; D not resolved. The CDR3 has 17 residues. Germline V gene sequence: CDR1 KGHSH, CDR2 LQKENI. V lost 2 bases and J lost 1, with 16 bases in between. CDR3 sequence reads: CASSPNSARHGTDTQYF. CDR3 sequence (DNA): TGTGCCAGCTCACCAAACAGTGCCAGGCATGGCACAGATACGCAGTATTTT.

This clone has just one count. This chain links TRBV18 with TRBJ2-1; 11 bases agree with TRBD2. CDR3 length equals 16 residues. With 3 bases clipped from V and 4 bases from J, the junction kept 5 bases outside the gene matches. CDR1 KGHSH and CDR2 LQKENI come from the germline V gene. CDR3 loop: CASSPPGLAAYNEQFF. DNA for the CDR3: TGTGCCAGCTCACCGCCGGGACTAGCGGCTTACAATGAGCAGTTCTTC.

This clone came up once. The gene calls are TRBV4-3 and TRBJ2-2, with D possibly being TRBD2 (5 bases). This CDR3 is built from 17 residues. Germline values: CDR1 LGHNA, CDR2 YSLEER. V was pared by 0 bases and J by 2 bases, with 13 bases between. The CDR3 loop reads CASSQDPRGINTGELFF. CDR3 bases: TGCGCCAGCAGCCAAGATCCCCGAGGGATCAACACCGGGGAGCTGTTTTTT.